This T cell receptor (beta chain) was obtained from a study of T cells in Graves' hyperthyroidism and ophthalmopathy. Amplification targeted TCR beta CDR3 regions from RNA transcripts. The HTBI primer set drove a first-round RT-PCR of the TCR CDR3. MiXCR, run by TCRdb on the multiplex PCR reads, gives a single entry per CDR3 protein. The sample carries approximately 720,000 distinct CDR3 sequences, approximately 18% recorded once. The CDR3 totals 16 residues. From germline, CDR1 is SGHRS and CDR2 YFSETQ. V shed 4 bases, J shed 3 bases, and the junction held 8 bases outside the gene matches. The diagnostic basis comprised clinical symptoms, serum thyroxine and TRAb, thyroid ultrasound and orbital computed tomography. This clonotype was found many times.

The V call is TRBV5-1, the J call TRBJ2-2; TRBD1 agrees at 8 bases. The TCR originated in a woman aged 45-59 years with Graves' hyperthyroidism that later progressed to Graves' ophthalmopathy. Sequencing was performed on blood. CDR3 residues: CASSALSGGDTGELFF. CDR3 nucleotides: TGCGCCAGCAGCGCCCTATCAGGGGGCGACACCGGGGAGCTGTTTTTT.